This T cell receptor (beta chain) stems from a study of OX40 agonist ivuxolimab in advanced cancers. Some background on the complete study: Ivuxolimab, which targeted the costimulatory receptor OX40 (CD134), was an agonistic, fully human IgG2 monoclonal antibody. Intravenous ivuxolimab was administered to patients every 2 weeks at six dose levels: 0.01, 0.1, 0.3, 1.5, 3 and 10 mg/kg. Among the 50 to 55 dose-escalation patients, approximately 20 had hepatocellular carcinoma, 15 or so melanoma, 9 renal cell carcinoma and 9 head and neck cancer. In the dose-escalation cohort, more than 75% of patients were male, and the mean age was approximately 55 years, with a range of about 23 to 85. Prior anti-PD-1, anti-PD-L1 or anti-CTLA-4 therapy was permitted, and checkpoint inhibitors had been received by around 39% of dose-escalation patients. Partial responses were achieved by three dose-escalation patients, of whom one had hepatocellular carcinoma and two had cutaneous melanoma. Peripheral TCRbeta sequencing was intended to test whether TCR sequence diversity was altered and clonal T-cell expansion was caused by ivuxolimab. The paper describes the monotherapy dose-escalation part (N ≈ 51 patients) of the phase I trial of ivuxolimab.

A distance of 10 bases separates the germline ends of V and J, which lose 3 bases and 2 bases respectively. The cysteine opens and the phenylalanine closes a CDR3 of 14 amino acids. The entry retains the CDR3 DNA only, 42 bases that are in frame from base 1. From the germline V gene, CDR1 is SGHVS and CDR2 is FQNEAQ. The trial excluded patients who had a history of autoimmune disease or who were on systemic immunosuppression. Peripheral blood for TCR sequencing was collected from all dose cohorts at baseline, on cycle 4 day 1, and on cycle 7 day 1. The samples were drawn from a first-in-human, open-label, multicenter phase I dose-escalation trial of ivuxolimab. Adults with locally advanced or metastatic melanoma, renal cell carcinoma, hepatocellular carcinoma or head and neck squamous cell carcinoma were enrolled in the trial. Before TCR sequencing, CD4+ T cells and CD8+ T cells were sorted from peripheral blood as separate populations.

The research as a whole found: Low levels of normalized T-cell clonal expansion were also shown by some nonresponding patients. In the 0.1-3.0 mg/kg groups, partial responders had among the lowest normalized peripheral clonal expansion, particularly in CD8+ T cells. At doses of 0.1 to 3.0 mg/kg, clonal expansion of both CD4+ and CD8+ blood T cells was observed from baseline to week 6. After ivuxolimab, more expanded clones were found on average in CD8+ T cells than in CD4+ T cells. Antigen specificity was not determined for the clonally expanded peripheral T cells.

A word on this clone: Its cognate antigen has yet to be identified. The sample holds no much larger clone one base away, and base qualities are not on file.

Genomic DNA was extracted from sorted cells for sequencing of the TCRbeta CDR3 region. TCRbeta CDR3 regions were sequenced using the immunoSEQ Assay. TCRdb took over this immuneACCESS table, retaining in-frame rearrangements with V and J assigned. Such tables are incomplete; in checked studies, under half of the missing clones stem from an unresolved V gene, and the remainder is unexplained. Recorded for this sample are around 10,000 clones; just over 75% of them occurred a single time. The ten largest clones represent more than 15% of the sample. This TCR was sampled from an adult with an advanced solid tumor such as melanoma, head and neck, liver or kidney cancer. The sample in question was CD4+ or CD8+ T cells sorted from blood, obtained in a trial of the OX40 agonist ivuxolimab. The rearrangement combines TRBV7-8 with TRBJ2-5; perhaps TRBD1 is the D gene, with 6 bases matching. The nucleotide sequence reads as follows: TGTGCCAGCAGCTTTGACAGGTTACAAGAGACCCAGTACTTC. This is translated as CASSFDRLQETQYF.